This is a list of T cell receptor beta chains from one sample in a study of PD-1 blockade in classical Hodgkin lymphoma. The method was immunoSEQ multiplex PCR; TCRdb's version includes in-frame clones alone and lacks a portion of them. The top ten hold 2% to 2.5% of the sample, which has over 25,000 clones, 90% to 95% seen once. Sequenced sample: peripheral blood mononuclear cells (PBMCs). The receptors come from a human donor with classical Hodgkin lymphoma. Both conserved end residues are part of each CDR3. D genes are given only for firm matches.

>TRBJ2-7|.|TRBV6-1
TGTGCCAGCAGGGAGGAGATAGAGAGGGAGCAGTACTTC
CASREEIEREQYF
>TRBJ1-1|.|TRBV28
TGTGCCAGCAGTTTTCAACGGTTTGGAGGGAACACTGAAGCTTTCTTT
CASSFQRFGGNTEAFF
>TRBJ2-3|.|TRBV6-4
TGTGCCAGCAGTGATCGCGGTAGCACAGATACGCAGTATTTT
CASSDRGSTDTQYF
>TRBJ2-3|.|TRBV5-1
TGCGCCAGCTACTATTCGGACAGCATCGATACGCAGTATTTT
CASYYSDSIDTQYF
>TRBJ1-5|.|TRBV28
TGTGCCAGCAGTTTGGGGTTCGATCAGCCCCAGCATTTT
CASSLGFDQPQHF
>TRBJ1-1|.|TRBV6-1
TGTGCCAGCACCCCACAGATGAACACTGAAGCTTTCTTT
CASTPQMNTEAFF
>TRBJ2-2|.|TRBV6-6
TGTGCCAGCAGGATCAGCGCGAACACCGGGGAGCTGTTTTTT
CASRISANTGELFF
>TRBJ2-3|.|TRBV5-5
TGTGCCAGCAGCCCCCCGGGGGCGGATACGCAGTATTTT
CASSPPGADTQYF
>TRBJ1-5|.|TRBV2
TGTGCCAGCAAGGCGAGGTTCTTGAGCAATCAGCCCCAGCATTTT
CASKARFLSNQPQHF
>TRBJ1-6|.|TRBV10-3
TGTGCCATCACCGACGGCTATTCACCCCTCCACTTT
CAITDGYSPLHF
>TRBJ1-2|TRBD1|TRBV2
TGTGCCAGCAGTACCGGGACAGACGGCTACACCTTC
CASSTGTDGYTF
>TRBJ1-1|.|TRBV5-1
TGCGCCAGCAGCCCCCTAGGTCAGGCTCTGAACACTGAAGCTTTCTTT
CASSPLGQALNTEAFF
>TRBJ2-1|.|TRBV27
TGTGCCAGCAAAACCGAAGGCAGACTCGAATACAATGAGCAGTTCTTC
CASKTEGRLEYNEQFF
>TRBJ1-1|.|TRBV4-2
TGTGCCAGCAGCCAGGGACGGCTCCCGCATGAAGCTTTCTTT
CASSQGRLPHEAFF
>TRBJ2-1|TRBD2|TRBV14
TGTGCCAGCAGCCCGGGACTAGCGGGGGTCTATGAGCAGTTCTTC
CASSPGLAGVYEQFF
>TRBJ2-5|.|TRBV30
TGTGCCTGGAGTCGTGACCTAGCGTTCCAAGAGACCCAGTACTTC
CAWSRDLAFQETQYF
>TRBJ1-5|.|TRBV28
TGTGCCAGCGCCCTATCGAATCAGCCCCAGCATTTT
CASALSNQPQHF
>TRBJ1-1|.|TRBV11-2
TGTGCCAGCTCCCCCATGATGGGGAACACTGAAGCTTTCTTT
CASSPMMGNTEAFF